This paragraph covers one TCR beta chain sequence. cDNA reverse transcribed from extracted RNA served as the sequencing template. Profiling relied on immunoSEQ multiplex PCR, and the TCRdb table lists in-frame clones only, not all of them. The table includes 150,000 to 200,000 clones, 50% to 60% detected once. This sample's treatment: oral pan-JAK inhibitor, 5-10 mg twice daily. The ends were cut back, 6 bases at V and 2 bases at J, with 11 bases in the middle. Germline CDR1 SGHDN, CDR2 FVKESK. This CDR3 is built from 13 residues. The data derive from a study of CD8+ T cells in alopecia areata. Sample: CD4+ T cells sorted from blood, taken at week 4, from a patient treated with tofacitinib. This sequence originates from a human donor with alopecia areata. The rearrangement uses TRBV14 and TRBJ2-7, with D tentatively TRBD2 (5 bases). The CDR3 bases are TGTGCCAGCAGTGACCGGCGGGCCTACGAGCAGTACTTC. Amino acid sequence: CASSDRRAYEQYF.